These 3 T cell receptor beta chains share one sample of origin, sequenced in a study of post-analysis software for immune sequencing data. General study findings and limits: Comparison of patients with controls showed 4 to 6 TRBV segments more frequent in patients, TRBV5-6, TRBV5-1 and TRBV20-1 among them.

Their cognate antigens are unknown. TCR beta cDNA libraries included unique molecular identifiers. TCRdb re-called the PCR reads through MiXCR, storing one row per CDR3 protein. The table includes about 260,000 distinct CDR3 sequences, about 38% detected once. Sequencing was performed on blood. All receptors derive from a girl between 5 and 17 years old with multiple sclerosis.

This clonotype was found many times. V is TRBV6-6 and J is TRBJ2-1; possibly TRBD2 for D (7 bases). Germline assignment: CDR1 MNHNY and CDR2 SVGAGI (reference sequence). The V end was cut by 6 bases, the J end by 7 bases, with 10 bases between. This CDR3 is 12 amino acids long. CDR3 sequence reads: CASRGGGNEQFF. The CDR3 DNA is TGTGCCAGCAGAGGGGGGGGGAATGAGCAGTTCTTC.

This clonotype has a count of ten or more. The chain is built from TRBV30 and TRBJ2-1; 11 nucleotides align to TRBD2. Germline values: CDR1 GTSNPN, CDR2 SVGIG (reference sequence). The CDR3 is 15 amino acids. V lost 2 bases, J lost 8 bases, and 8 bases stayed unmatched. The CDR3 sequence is CAWSTTSGIGDEQFF. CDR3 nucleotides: TGTGCCTGGAGTACGACTAGCGGGATCGGAGATGAGCAGTTCTTC.

Here the CDR3 reads CASSASGWGNEKLFF. DNA of the CDR3: TGTGCCAGCAGCGCTTCAGGGTGGGGTAATGAAAAACTGTTTTTT. The V gene is TRBV9, the J gene TRBJ1-4; D possibly corresponds to TRBD1 (5 bases). Trimming took 3 bases from V and 4 from J, leaving 13 bases between them. This CDR3 region has 15 residues. Looked up from germline, CDR1 is SGDLS and CDR2 is YYNGEE.